Listed here are 9 T cell receptor beta chains from one sample, sequenced in a study of long-term antiretroviral therapy in people with HIV. This was the immunoSEQ v3.0 assay at survey level. Produced via immunoSEQ multiplex PCR; TCRdb's table is partial and in-frame only. The repertoire holds about 27,000 clones, with approximately 73% as singletons. The sequencing used unsorted PBMCs, collected 0.5 years after starting antiretroviral therapy. These receptors all come from a woman in her thirties or forties with HIV.

The V gene is TRBV5-1, the J gene TRBJ1-1, with D possibly matching TRBD1 (5 bases). The CDR3 spans 12 residues. Germline CDR1 and CDR2: SGHRS and YFSETQ. Trimming shortened V by 2 bases and J by 8 bases, and 10 bases separated the two germline ends. The CDR3 region has the DNA TGCGCCAGCAGCTTTGGACAAGACGAAGCTTTCTTT. Translating it yields CASSFGQDEAFF.

In this sample, this clone turned up a few times. The V and J genes are TRBV6-8 and TRBJ2-1; D gene uncertain. V was shortened by 2 bases and J by 4 bases, with 9 bases between the two germline ends. The CDR3 spans 14 residues. Per the germline V gene, CDR1 is MNHGY and CDR2 is SAAAGT. The CDR3 coding sequence is TGTGCCAGCAGTTACCTCAACAGATACAATGAGCAGTTCTTC. Protein sequence: CASSYLNRYNEQFF.

The chain carries TRBV19 and TRBJ2-2; tentative D call: TRBD2 (5 bases). This CDR3 contains 14 residues. In germline, CDR1 is LNHDA, CDR2 SQIVND (reference sequence). V lost 3 bases and J lost 2, with 7 bases in between. CDR3 amino acids: CASSIGINTGELFF. The CDR3 bases are TGTGCCAGTAGTATCGGGATCAACACCGGGGAGCTGTTTTTT.

This clone was detected once. For the CDR3, the DNA is TGCGCCAGCAGCAAACCACAGGGAGGGGGTAATGAAAAACTGTTTTTT. This gives the protein CASSKPQGGGNEKLFF. The chain carries TRBV5-1 and TRBJ1-4; the D gene is possibly TRBD1 (6 bases). Germline V lookup: CDR1 SGHRS, CDR2 YFSETQ. This CDR3 spans 16 amino acids. Trimming stripped 4 bases from V and 4 bases from J, with 17 bases between. Drawing the rest from reference TRBV5-1 and TRBJ1-4, the complete variable domain is KAGVTQTPRYLIKTRGQQVTLSCSPISGHRSVSWYQQTPGQGLQFLFEYFSETQRNKGNFPGRFSGRQFSNSRSEMNVSTLELGDSALYLCASSKPQGGGNEKLFFGSGTQLSVL.

V gene TRBV7-6 combines with J gene TRBJ2-3, with unresolved D. This CDR3 spans 12 amino acids. Germline assignment: CDR1 SGHVS and CDR2 FNYEAQ. V was clipped by 5 bases and J by 0 bases, with 3 bases between them. The CDR3, as DNA: TGTGCCAGCAGCCGCAGCACAGATACGCAGTATTTT. It encodes CASSRSTDTQYF.

The rearrangement uses TRBV2 and TRBJ1-1; D perhaps matches TRBD1 (5 bases). Trimming pared 6 bases from V and 5 bases from J, leaving 16 bases between. Per germline, CDR1 SNHLY and CDR2 FYNNEI. The CDR3 covers 14 residues. The CDR3 DNA is TGTGCCAGCAGGCCCGGGACTGCGGGGACTGAAGCTTTCTTT. It codes for CASRPGTAGTEAFF.

The rearrangement uses TRBV15 and TRBJ2-7, with D possibly TRBD1 on 6 matching bases. The ends were cut back, 5 bases at V and 5 bases at J, with 19 bases in the middle. The CDR3 has 15 residues. Germline lookup yields CDR1 LNHNV and CDR2 YYDKDF (reference sequence). CDR3 in amino acids: CATSLSLGTHNEQYF. The CDR3 DNA reads as TGTGCCACCAGCTTGTCTCTCGGGACACACAACGAGCAGTACTTC.

The rearrangement links TRBV5-1 to TRBJ2-5; perhaps TRBD2 as D (6 bases). The length of the CDR3 is 16 residues. CDR1 is SGHRS and CDR2 is YFSETQ in the germline V gene. V shed 0 bases and J shed 1 base, with 13 bases lying between them. In nucleotides, the CDR3 is TGCGCCAGCAGCTTGGCCCAGGCGGGGCTCCAAGAGACCCAGTACTTC. Amino acids: CASSLAQAGLQETQYF.

This clone was counted between two and nine times. The V call is TRBV27, the J call TRBJ1-1; D is unclear. The CDR3 totals 16 residues. Germline values: CDR1 MNHEY, CDR2 SMNVEV (reference sequence). V lost 6 bases, J lost 0 bases, and 17 bases lay in between. CDR3 loop: CASSPFHGSMNTEAFF. For the CDR3, the DNA is TGTGCCAGCAGCCCGTTCCACGGTTCTATGAACACTGAAGCTTTCTTT.